In its sample, the clone carrying this TCR beta chain was seen once. Its specificity is not known. These data come from a study of shared clonotypes between healthy human individuals. Findings and limits, study-wide: Large sequencing depth failed to make sorted-subset sequencing complete, rarefaction showed.

Samples underwent the assay at deep level. The assay was immunoSEQ multiplex PCR, and TCRdb's table has in-frame clones only and misses some. Counted here are 950,000 to 1,300,000 clones, approximately 68% occurring once; the ten biggest clones make up roughly 1.5%. The clonotype originates from a young man in good health. The sequenced material came from memory CD4+ T cells sorted from blood. Regarding subset: CD45RA-negative fraction.

The CDR3 DNA is TGTGCCAGCACCCGGTCCCCAGGGCGGGAGCAGTACTTC. It is translated as CASTRSPGREQYF. The chain is built from TRBV2 and TRBJ2-7; D is possibly TRBD1 (5 bases). Between the trimmed V and J ends, which lost 7 bases and 7 bases, there was a span of 17 bases. There are 13 residues in the CDR3. Per germline, CDR1 SNHLY and CDR2 FYNNEI.